This T cell receptor (beta chain) originates from a study of T cells in Graves' hyperthyroidism and ophthalmopathy. Findings and limits, study-wide: The blood repertoire included most of the expanded thyroid clonotypes above 0.001.

J gave up 0 bases and V 1 base, and 6 bases lay outside the gene matches. Looked up from germline, CDR1 is LGHNT and CDR2 is FRNRAP. This CDR3 is built from 18 residues. The investigators amplified TCR beta CDR3 regions from RNA transcripts. A first-round RT-PCR of the TCR CDR3 used the HTBI primer set. TCRdb independently ran MiXCR on the multiplex PCR reads; one entry per CDR3 protein. There are a few hundred thousand distinct CDR3 sequences in the sample; roughly 50% occur only once, and around 19% lies in the top ten. Patients were excluded because of uncontrolled infection, other autoimmune disease, pregnancy or lactation. Clinicians diagnosed patients from clinical symptoms, serum thyroxine and TRAb, thyroid ultrasound and orbital computed tomography. This clonotype was seen more than once but under ten times. Antigen specificity is unknown.

This chain connects TRBV12-5 to TRBJ2-2; 9 nucleotides align to TRBD2. This receptor was taken from an adult woman with Graves' disease, either hyperthyroidism or ophthalmopathy (not recorded which). The sequencing input was peripheral blood or thyroid tissue (not recorded which). The CDR3 nucleotides are TGTGCTAGTGGTTTGGCAAGGACTAGCGCCTCGAACACCGGGGAGCTGTTTTTT. Translation gives CASGLARTSASNTGELFF.